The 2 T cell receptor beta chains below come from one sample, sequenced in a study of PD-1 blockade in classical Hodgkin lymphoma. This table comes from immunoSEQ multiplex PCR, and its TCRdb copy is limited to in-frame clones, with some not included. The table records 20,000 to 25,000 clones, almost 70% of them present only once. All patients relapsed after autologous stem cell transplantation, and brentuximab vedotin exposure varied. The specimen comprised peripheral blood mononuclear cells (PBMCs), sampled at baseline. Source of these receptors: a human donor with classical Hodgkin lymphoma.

The CDR3 loop reads CASSYSGVFSYEQYF. CDR3 coding DNA: TGTGCCAGCAGCTACAGCGGGGTCTTCTCCTACGAGCAGTACTTC. The chain carries TRBV9 and TRBJ2-7; 7 bases line up with TRBD2. Germline trimming cut 4 bases from V and 0 bases from J; bases unmatched to any gene: 7. The V gene's germline CDR1 is SGDLS and CDR2 YYNGEE. There are 15 residues in the CDR3.

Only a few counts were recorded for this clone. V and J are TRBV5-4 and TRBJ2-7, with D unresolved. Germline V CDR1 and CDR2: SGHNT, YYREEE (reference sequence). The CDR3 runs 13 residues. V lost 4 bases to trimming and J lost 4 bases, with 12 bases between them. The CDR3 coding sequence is TGTGCCAGCAGCCAAGATACAGCTTACGAGCAGTACTTC. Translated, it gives CASSQDTAYEQYF.